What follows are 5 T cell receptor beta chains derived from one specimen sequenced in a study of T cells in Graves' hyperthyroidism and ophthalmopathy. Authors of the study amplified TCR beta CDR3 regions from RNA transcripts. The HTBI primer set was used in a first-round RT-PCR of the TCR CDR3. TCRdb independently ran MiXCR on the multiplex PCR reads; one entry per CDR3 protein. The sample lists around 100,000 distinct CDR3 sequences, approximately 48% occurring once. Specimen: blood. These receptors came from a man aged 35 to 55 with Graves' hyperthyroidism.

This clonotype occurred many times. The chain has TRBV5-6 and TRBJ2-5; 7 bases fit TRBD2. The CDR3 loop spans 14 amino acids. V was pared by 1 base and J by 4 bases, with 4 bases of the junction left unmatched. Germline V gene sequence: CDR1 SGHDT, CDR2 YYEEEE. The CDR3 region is CASSLTSEGETQYF. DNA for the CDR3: TGTGCCAGCAGCTTGACTAGCGAGGGAGAGACCCAGTACTTC.

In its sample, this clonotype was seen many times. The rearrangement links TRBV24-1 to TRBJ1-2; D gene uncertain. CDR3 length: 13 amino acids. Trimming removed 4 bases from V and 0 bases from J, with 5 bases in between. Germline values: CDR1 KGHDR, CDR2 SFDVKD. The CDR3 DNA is TGTGCCACCAGTGAAGGGCCTAACTATGGCTACACCTTC. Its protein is CATSEGPNYGYTF.

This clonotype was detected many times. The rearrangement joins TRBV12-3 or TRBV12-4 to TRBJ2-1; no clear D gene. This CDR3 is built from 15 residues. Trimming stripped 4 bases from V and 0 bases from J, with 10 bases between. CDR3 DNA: TGTGCCAGCAGTTCCGTGGAAAGCTCCTACAATGAGCAGTTCTTC. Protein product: CASSSVESSYNEQFF.

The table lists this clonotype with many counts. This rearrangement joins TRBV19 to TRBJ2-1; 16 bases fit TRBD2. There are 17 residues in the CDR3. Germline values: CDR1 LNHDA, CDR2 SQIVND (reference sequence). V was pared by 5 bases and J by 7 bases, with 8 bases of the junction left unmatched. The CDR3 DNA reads TGTGCCAGTAGTGTCGGGACTAGCGGGGGGGCCAGGAATGAGCAGTTCTTC. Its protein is CASSVGTSGGARNEQFF.

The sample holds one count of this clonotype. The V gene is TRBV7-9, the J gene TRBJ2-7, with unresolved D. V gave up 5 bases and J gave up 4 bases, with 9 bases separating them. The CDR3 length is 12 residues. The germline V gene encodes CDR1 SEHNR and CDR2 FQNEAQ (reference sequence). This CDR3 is CASSPDRYEQYF. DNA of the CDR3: TGTGCCAGCAGCCCAGACCGTTACGAGCAGTACTTC.